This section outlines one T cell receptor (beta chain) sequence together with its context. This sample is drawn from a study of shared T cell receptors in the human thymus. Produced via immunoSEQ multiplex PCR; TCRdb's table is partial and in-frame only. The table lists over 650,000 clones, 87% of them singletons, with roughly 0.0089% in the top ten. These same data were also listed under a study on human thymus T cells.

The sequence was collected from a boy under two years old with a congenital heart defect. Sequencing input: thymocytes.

CDR3 bases: TGCGCCAGCAGCCAAGTAGTTCCAAGCGGACCCCTGAGCAATCAGCCCCAGCATTTT. Its protein product is CASSQVVPSGPLSNQPQHF. This rearrangement joins TRBV4-1 to TRBJ1-5; D ambiguous. Germline values: CDR1 MGHRA, CDR2 YSYEKL. The length of the CDR3 is 19 residues. The germline V and J ends were trimmed by 1 base and 1 base, with 20 bases remaining between them.